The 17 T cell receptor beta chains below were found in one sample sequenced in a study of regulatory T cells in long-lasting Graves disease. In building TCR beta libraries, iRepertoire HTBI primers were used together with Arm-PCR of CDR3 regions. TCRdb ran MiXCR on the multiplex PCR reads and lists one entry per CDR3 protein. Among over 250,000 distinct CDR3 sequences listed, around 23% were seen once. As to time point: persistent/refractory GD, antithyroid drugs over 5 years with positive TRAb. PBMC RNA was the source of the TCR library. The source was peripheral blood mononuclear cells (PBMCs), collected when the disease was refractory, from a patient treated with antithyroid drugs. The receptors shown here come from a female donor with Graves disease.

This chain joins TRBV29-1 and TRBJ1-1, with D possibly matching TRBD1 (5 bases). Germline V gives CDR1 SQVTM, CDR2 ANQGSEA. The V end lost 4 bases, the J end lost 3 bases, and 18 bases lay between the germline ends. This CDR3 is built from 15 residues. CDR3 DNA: TGCAGCGTTGTTGAAACTCGAAAGGGGCACACTGAAGCTTTCTTT. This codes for CSVVETRKGHTEAFF.

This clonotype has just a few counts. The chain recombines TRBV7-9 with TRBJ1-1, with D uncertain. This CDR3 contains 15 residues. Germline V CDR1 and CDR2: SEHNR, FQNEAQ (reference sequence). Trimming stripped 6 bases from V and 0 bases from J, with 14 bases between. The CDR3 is CASRPPAVMNTEAFF. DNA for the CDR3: TGTGCCAGCAGACCTCCGGCAGTCATGAACACTGAAGCTTTCTTT.

The CDR3 sequence is CAWSVLQEGQPQHF. The CDR3 bases are TGTGCCTGGAGTGTACTTCAGGAAGGCCAGCCCCAGCATTTT. The chain uses TRBV30 and TRBJ1-5; D is ambiguous. In germline, CDR1 is GTSNPN, CDR2 SVGIG (reference sequence). V was cut by 0 bases and J by 7 bases, with 13 bases left in between. CDR3 size: 14 residues.

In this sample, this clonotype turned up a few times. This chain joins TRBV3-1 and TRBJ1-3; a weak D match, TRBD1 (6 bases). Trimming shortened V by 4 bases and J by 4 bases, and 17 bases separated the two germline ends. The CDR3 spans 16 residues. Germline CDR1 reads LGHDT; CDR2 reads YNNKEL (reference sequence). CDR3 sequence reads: CASSLQGAGVGNTIYF. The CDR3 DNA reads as TGTGCCAGCAGCCTACAAGGGGCAGGGGTCGGAAACACCATATATTTT.

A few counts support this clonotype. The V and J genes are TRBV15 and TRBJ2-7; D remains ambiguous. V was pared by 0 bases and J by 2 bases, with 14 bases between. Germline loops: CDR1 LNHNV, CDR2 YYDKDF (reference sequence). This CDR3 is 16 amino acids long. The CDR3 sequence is CATSRDLGGRTYEQYF. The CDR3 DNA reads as TGTGCCACCAGCAGAGATCTGGGCGGTAGGACCTACGAGCAGTACTTC.

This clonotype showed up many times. CDR3 nucleotide sequence: TGTGCCAGCAGCCTCTCCCCCGGCCAAGAGACCCAGTACTTC. The encoded protein is CASSLSPGQETQYF. The V gene is TRBV2, the J gene TRBJ2-5, with D unresolved. Per the germline V gene, CDR1 is SNHLY and CDR2 is FYNNEI. Trimming left V 6 bases short and J 1 base short, with 12 bases between. This CDR3 region has 14 residues. Looking up the rest from reference TRBV2 and TRBJ2-5 gives the full variable domain: EPEVTQTPSHQVTQMGQEVILRCVPISNHLYFYWYRQILGQKVEFLVSFYNNEISEKSEIFDDQFSVERPDGSNFTLKIRSTKLEDSAMYFCASSLSPGQETQYFGPGTRLLVL.

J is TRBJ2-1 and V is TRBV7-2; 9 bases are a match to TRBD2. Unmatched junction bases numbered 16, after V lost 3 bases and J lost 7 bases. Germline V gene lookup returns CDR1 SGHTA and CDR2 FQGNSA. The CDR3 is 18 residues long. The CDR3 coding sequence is TGTGCCAGCAGCTTCCATCTTGAGGCTAGCGGGATTGGAAATGAGCAGTTCTTC. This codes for CASSFHLEASGIGNEQFF. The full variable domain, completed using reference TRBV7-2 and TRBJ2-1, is GAGVSQSPSNKVTEKGKDVELRCDPISGHTALYWYRQSLGQGLEFLIYFQGNSAPDKSGLPSDRFSAERTGGSVSTLTIQRTQQEDSAVYLCASSFHLEASGIGNEQFFGPGTRLTVL.

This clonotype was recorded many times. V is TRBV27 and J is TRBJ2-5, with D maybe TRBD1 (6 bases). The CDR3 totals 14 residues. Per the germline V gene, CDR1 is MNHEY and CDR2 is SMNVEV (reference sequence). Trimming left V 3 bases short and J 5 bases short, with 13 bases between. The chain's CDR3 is CASSFQRTAETQYF. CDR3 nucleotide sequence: TGTGCCAGCAGTTTCCAGAGGACAGCGGAGACCCAGTACTTC.

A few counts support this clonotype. The CDR3 here is CASSLALAGDNEQFF. Written as DNA, the CDR3 is TGTGCCAGCAGCTTAGCACTAGCGGGGGACAATGAGCAGTTCTTC. J is TRBJ2-1 and V is TRBV7-8, with 11 positions matching TRBD2. With 0 bases clipped from V and 5 bases from J, the junction kept 0 bases outside the gene matches. CDR1 is SGHVS and CDR2 is FQNEAQ in the germline V gene. The CDR3 consists of 15 residues.

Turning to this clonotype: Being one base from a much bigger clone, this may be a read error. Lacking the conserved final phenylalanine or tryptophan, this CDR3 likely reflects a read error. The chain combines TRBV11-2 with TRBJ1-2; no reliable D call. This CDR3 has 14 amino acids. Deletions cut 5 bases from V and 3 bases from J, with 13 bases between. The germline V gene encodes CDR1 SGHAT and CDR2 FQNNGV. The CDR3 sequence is CASSDGPEDYGYTL. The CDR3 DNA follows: TGTGCCAGCAGCGATGGTCCAGAGGACTATGGCTACACCCTC.

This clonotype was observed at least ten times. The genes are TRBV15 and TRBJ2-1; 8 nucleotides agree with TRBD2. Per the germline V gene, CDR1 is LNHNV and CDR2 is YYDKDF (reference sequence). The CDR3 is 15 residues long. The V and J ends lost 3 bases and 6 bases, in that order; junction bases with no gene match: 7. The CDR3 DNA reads TGTGCCACCAGCAGGGAGCGGGGGACTAGCAATGAGCAGTTCTTC. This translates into CATSRERGTSNEQFF.

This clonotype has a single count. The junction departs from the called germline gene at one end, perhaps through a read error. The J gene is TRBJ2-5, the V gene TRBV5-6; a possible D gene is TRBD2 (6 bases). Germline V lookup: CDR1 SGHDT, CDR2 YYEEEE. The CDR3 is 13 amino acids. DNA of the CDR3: TGTGCCAGCAGCCCGGGAGTGCAAGAGACCCAGCACTTC. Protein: CASSPGVQETQHF.

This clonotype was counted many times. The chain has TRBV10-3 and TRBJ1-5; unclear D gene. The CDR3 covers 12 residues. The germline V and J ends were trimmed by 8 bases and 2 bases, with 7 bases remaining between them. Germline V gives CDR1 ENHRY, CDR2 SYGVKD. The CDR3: CAIGDGNQPQHF. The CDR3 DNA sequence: TGTGCCATCGGAGACGGCAATCAGCCCCAGCATTTT.

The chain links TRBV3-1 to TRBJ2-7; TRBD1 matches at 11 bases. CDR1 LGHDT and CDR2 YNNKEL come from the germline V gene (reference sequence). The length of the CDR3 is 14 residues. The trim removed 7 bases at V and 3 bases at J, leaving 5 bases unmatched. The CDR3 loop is CASTLGQGGYEQYF. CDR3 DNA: TGTGCCAGCACCCTGGGACAGGGGGGCTACGAGCAGTACTTC.

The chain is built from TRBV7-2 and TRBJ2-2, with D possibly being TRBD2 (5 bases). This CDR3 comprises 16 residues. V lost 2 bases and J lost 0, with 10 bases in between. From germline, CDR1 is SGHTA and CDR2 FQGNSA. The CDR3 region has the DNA TGTGCCAGCAGCTTACGTAGCGCGTCGAACACCGGGGAGCTGTTTTTT. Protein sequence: CASSLRSASNTGELFF.

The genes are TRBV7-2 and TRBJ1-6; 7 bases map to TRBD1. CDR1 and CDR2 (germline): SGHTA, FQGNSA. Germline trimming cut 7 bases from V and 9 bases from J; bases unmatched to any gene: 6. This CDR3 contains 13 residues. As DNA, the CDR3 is TGTGCCAGCACCCGGGACAGACCTTCACCCCTCCACTTT. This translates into CASTRDRPSPLHF.

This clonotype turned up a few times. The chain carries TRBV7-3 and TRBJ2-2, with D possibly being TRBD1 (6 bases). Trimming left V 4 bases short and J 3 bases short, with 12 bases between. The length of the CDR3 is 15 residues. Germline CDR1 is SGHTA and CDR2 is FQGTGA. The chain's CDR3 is CASSSGQFDTGELFF. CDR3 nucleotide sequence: TGTGCCAGCAGCTCCGGACAGTTTGACACCGGGGAGCTGTTTTTT. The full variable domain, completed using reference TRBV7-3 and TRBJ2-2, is GAGVSQTPSNKVTEKGKYVELRCDPISGHTALYWYRQSLGQGPEFLIYFQGTGAADDSGLPNDRFFAVRPEGSVSTLKIQRTERGDSAVYLCASSSGQFDTGELFFGEGSRLTVL.